A selection of T cell receptor beta chains follows, all from one sample in a study of OX40 agonist ivuxolimab in advanced cancers. The assay was immunoSEQ multiplex PCR, and TCRdb's table has in-frame clones only and misses some. The table includes tens of thousands of clones, almost 90% detected once. The material was CD4+ or CD8+ T cells sorted from blood, obtained in a trial of the OX40 agonist ivuxolimab. The receptors were sampled from an adult with an advanced solid tumor such as melanoma, head and neck, liver or kidney cancer. Each CDR3 is given with its conserved first and last residue. D genes are given only for firm matches. The listing skips clone size in some rows; elsewhere it reads once, few, many or a size class.

d_gene	abundance	v_gene	j_gene	CDR3aa	CDR3nt
NA	NA	TRBV9	TRBJ2-7	CASSVEVVPSAEQYF	TGTGCCAGCAGCGTTGAGGTTGTGCCCTCGGCAGAGCAGTACTTC
NA	few	TRBV30	TRBJ1-6	CAWSVGRQDNSPLHF	TGTGCCTGGAGTGTAGGAAGGCAGGATAATTCACCCCTCCACTTT
TRBD1	NA	TRBV11-2	TRBJ1-1	CASSFLGQGARNTEAFF	TGTGCCAGCAGCTTCCTGGGACAGGGGGCGCGGAACACTGAAGCTTTCTTT
NA	NA	TRBV19	TRBJ2-1	CASSFKASYNEQFF	TGTGCCAGTAGTTTTAAGGCCTCCTACAATGAGCAGTTCTTC
NA	NA	TRBV7-8	TRBJ1-6	CATAGTTNSPLHF	TGTGCCACCGCCGGGACAACGAATTCACCCCTCCACTTT
NA	few	TRBV7-3	TRBJ1-1	CASSLPPGGVAFF	TGTGCCAGCAGCTTGCCCCCGGGGGGGGTGGCTTTCTTT
TRBD1	NA	TRBV6-1	TRBJ1-3	CASSVLRADRGNGNTIYF	TGTGCCAGCAGTGTTCTGCGAGCGGACAGGGGTAATGGAAACACCATATATTTT
NA	NA	TRBV15	TRBJ2-1	CATSREVINEQFF	TGTGCCACCAGCAGAGAGGTAATCAATGAGCAGTTCTTC
NA	NA	TRBV7-8	TRBJ1-1	CASSLVPESMNTEAFF	TGTGCCAGCAGCTTAGTCCCAGAATCCATGAACACTGAAGCTTTCTTT
NA	NA	TRBV19	TRBJ2-1	CASRVLSGPQNNEQFF	TGTGCCAGTAGAGTTCTTAGCGGCCCCCAGAACAATGAGCAGTTCTTC
TRBD1	NA	TRBV7-7	TRBJ2-3	CASGPGQGKDTQYF	TGTGCTAGCGGACCGGGACAGGGGAAAGATACGCAGTATTTT
TRBD1	NA	TRBV18	TRBJ1-3	CASSPGQGAGNTIYF	TGTGCCAGCTCACCAGGACAGGGGGCTGGAAACACCATATATTTT
TRBD1	NA	TRBV2	TRBJ2-2	CASGDRDVGLDTGELFF	TGTGCCAGCGGGGACAGGGATGTTGGGCTCGACACCGGGGAGCTGTTTTTT
NA	NA	TRBV30	TRBJ1-4	CAWSAPLEKLFF	TGTGCCTGGAGTGCTCCCCTGGAAAAACTGTTTTTT
NA	NA	TRBV6-5	TRBJ2-1	CASGPTGYNEQFF	TGTGCCAGCGGCCCAACTGGCTACAATGAGCAGTTCTTC
TRBD1	NA	TRBV5-1	TRBJ2-4	CASSWDRGSAKNIQYF	TGCGCCAGCAGCTGGGACAGGGGGTCGGCCAAAAACATTCAGTACTTC
NA	NA	TRBV7-9	TRBJ1-4	CASSLGGYEKLFF	TGTGCCAGCAGTTTAGGGGGGTACGAAAAACTGTTTTTT
TRBD1	NA	TRBV5-1	TRBJ1-3	CASSLVDRVHGNTIYF	TGCGCCAGCAGCTTGGTTGACAGGGTACATGGAAACACCATATATTTT
NA	NA	TRBV7-9	TRBJ1-6	CASSSTGHPNSPLHF	TGTGCCAGCAGCTCAACGGGACACCCAAATTCACCCCTCCACTTT
NA	NA	TRBV11-2	TRBJ2-3	CASSNPGVDTQYF	TGTGCCAGCAGCAACCCAGGGGTAGATACGCAGTATTTT
TRBD2	NA	TRBV5-1	TRBJ2-3	CASSLGTSGSPTDTQYF	TGCGCCAGCAGCCTGGGGACTAGCGGGAGCCCCACAGATACGCAGTATTTT
TRBD1	once	TRBV11-2	TRBJ1-3	CASSLGSGQGGGNTIYF	TGTGCCAGCAGCTTAGGGTCCGGACAGGGCGGTGGAAACACCATATATTTT
NA	NA	TRBV5-6	TRBJ1-6	CASTDSEWSPLHF	TGTGCCAGCACCGACTCGGAGTGGTCACCCCTCCACTTT
NA	NA	TRBV7-8	TRBJ1-4	CASSEGGEKLFF	TGTGCCAGCAGCGAGGGGGGCGAAAAACTGTTTTTT
TRBD1	few	TRBV5-6	TRBJ1-2	CASSFWTGGALRGYTF	TGTGCCAGCAGCTTTTGGACAGGGGGCGCCTTGAGGGGCTACACCTTC
NA	few	TRBV25-1	TRBJ1-2	CASSESRSYTF	TGTGCCAGCAGTGAATCCCGGAGCTACACCTTC
NA	NA	TRBV6-6	TRBJ1-2	CASSPQTTFYGYTF	TGTGCCAGCAGCCCACAAACGACCTTCTATGGCTACACCTTC
NA	NA	TRBV6-1	TRBJ1-2	CASTLFREFNYGYTF	TGTGCCAGCACCCTTTTCCGGGAATTTAACTATGGCTACACCTTC
TRBD2	NA	TRBV5-1	TRBJ2-3	CASSLALAGGPQDTQYF	TGCGCCAGCAGCTTGGCCCTAGCGGGGGGCCCCCAGGACACGCAGTATTTT
TRBD2	NA	TRBV5-1	TRBJ2-3	CASSETSGISDTQYF	TGCGCCAGCTCCGAGACTAGCGGGATATCGGATACGCAGTATTTT
NA	NA	TRBV4-1	TRBJ2-7	CASSQDWTVSEQYF	TGCGCCAGCAGCCAAGATTGGACAGTCAGCGAGCAGTACTTC
NA	NA	TRBV19	TRBJ2-1	CASSIALAGEQFF	TGTGCCAGTAGTATAGCCCTAGCTGGTGAGCAGTTCTTC
NA	once	TRBV19	TRBJ2-4	CASSPQARTTKNIQYF	TGTGCCAGTAGTCCCCAGGCCCGGACAACCAAAAACATTCAGTACTTC
TRBD2	NA	TRBV10-3	TRBJ2-1	CAISEPGGGAYYNEQFF	TGTGCCATCAGTGAGCCAGGCGGGGGGGCCTATTACAATGAGCAGTTCTTC
NA	few	TRBV2	TRBJ1-1	CASSEWGLNTEAFF	TGTGCCAGCAGTGAATGGGGCCTGAACACTGAAGCTTTCTTT
NA	NA	TRBV21-1	TRBJ2-6	CASSKVLVSNSGANVLTF	TGTGCCAGCAGCAAAGTTCTAGTATCTAACTCTGGGGCCAACGTCCTGACTTTC
TRBD2	few	TRBV6-1	TRBJ2-7	CASGSSGTGYEQYF	TGTGCCAGCGGATCTAGCGGGACCGGCTACGAGCAGTACTTC
TRBD1	NA	TRBV4-2	TRBJ2-7	CASSLRTGGDEQYF	TGTGCCAGCAGCCTCCGGACAGGGGGGGACGAGCAGTACTTC
NA	NA	TRBV19	TRBJ1-2	CASTPTRTLYGYTF	TGTGCCAGTACTCCGACACGGACTCTCTATGGCTACACCTTC
NA	NA	TRBV6-6	TRBJ1-5	CASLRGSNQPQHF	TGTGCCAGCCTAAGGGGTAGCAATCAGCCCCAGCATTTT
NA	NA	TRBV28	TRBJ2-7	CASRLNYYGEQYF	TGTGCCAGCAGGCTTAACTACTACGGGGAGCAGTACTTC